The 30 T cell receptor beta chains reported below all come from one sample, sequenced in a study of T cells in Graves' hyperthyroidism and ophthalmopathy. RNA transcripts gave rise to amplified TCR beta CDR3 regions. Carried out on the TCR CDR3, a first-round RT-PCR used the HTBI primer set. TCRdb analysed the multiplex PCR reads with MiXCR anew, one entry per CDR3 protein. The table shows 400,000 or so distinct CDR3 sequences, with about 15% occurring only once. Sequencing used blood. These TCRs come from a woman aged 55-70 years with Graves' ophthalmopathy.

This clonotype was seen ten or more times. V gene TRBV20-1 combines with J gene TRBJ1-1; TRBD1 is a possible D gene (5 bases). The germline V and J ends were trimmed by 4 bases and 3 bases, with 12 bases remaining between them. CDR1 is DFQATT and CDR2 is SNEGSKA in the germline V gene (reference sequence). The CDR3 loop spans 13 amino acids. The CDR3 nucleotides read TGCAGTGCTAACCTCCGAGGGGACACTGAAGCTTTCTTT. The encoded protein is CSANLRGDTEAFF.

The rearrangement links TRBV14 to TRBJ2-3; weak D call: TRBD2 (6 bases). The CDR3 length is 18 residues. V was cut by 4 bases and J by 2 bases, with 22 bases left in between. Germline assignment: CDR1 SGHDN and CDR2 FVKESK. The chain's CDR3 is CASSPHRGLAPNTDTQYF. CDR3 coding DNA: TGTGCCAGCAGCCCTCACCGCGGGCTAGCGCCGAACACAGATACGCAGTATTTT.

V and J are TRBV9 and TRBJ2-1; D might be TRBD2 (5 bases). This CDR3 is built from 14 residues. Germline-derived CDR1 and CDR2 are SGDLS and YYNGEE. V was cut by 4 bases and J by 10 bases, with 18 bases left in between. CDR3 bases: TGTGCCAGCAGCTCAGTAGTATCCGGCGGGGAGCAGTTCTTC. It specifies CASSSVVSGGEQFF.

The table lists this clonotype with many counts. The genes are TRBV11-3 and TRBJ1-2; D uncertain. Germline CDR1 SGHNT, CDR2 YENEEA. Trimming left V 5 bases short and J 8 bases short, with 15 bases between. The CDR3 covers 13 residues. CDR3 region: CASSNSSGGGYTF. The CDR3 nucleotides read TGTGCCAGCAGCAACTCGTCCGGAGGAGGCTACACCTTC.

In the case of this clonotype: A read error may explain this, as a much larger clone is one base away. V usage is TRBV11-1 and J usage is TRBJ2-6; 9 nucleotides agree with TRBD1. The germline CDR1 and CDR2 sequences are SGHAT and FQDESV (reference sequence). The CDR3 is 17 amino acids. The CDR3 spells CASSLDRGITGANALTF. The CDR3 DNA reads TGTGCCAGCAGCCTCGACAGGGGGATTACTGGGGCCAACGCCCTGACTTTC.

The chain employs TRBV6-1 and TRBJ2-1; D not certain. The CDR3 runs to 14 residues. V lost 5 bases and J 6 bases, leaving 14 bases between the germline ends. Germline V CDR1 and CDR2: MNHNS, SASEGT. CDR3 in DNA: TGTGCCAGCAGTCTGGATTTCGGGCTCAATGAGCAGTTCTTC. It yields the protein CASSLDFGLNEQFF.

As for this clonotype: The junction differs from germline at one of its ends, possibly a read error. V usage is TRBV7-3 and J usage is TRBJ1-3, with a tentative D call TRBD1 (5 bases). Germline CDR1 and CDR2: SGHTA and FQGTGA. CDR3 length equals 14 residues. The CDR3 DNA reads as TGTGCCAGCAGATTGGGGGTTTCTGGAAGCACCATATATTTT. Translated: CASRLGVSGSTIYF.

This clonotype was counted only a few times. This rearrangement joins TRBV7-3 to TRBJ2-2; the match to TRBD2 covers 10 bases. CDR3 length: 15 residues. V trimming: 7 bases; J trimming: 6 bases; junction bases outside the gene matches: 8. The germline V gene has CDR1 SGHTA and CDR2 FQGTGA. The CDR3 spells CASTGASGSPGELFF. CDR3 DNA: TGTGCCAGCACGGGGGCTAGCGGGAGTCCCGGGGAGCTGTTTTTT.

This clonotype has a count of ten or more. The J gene is TRBJ2-6, the V gene TRBV12-3 or TRBV12-4, with D perhaps given as TRBD1 or TRBD2 (5 bases each). The CDR3 spans 16 residues. Trimming removed 5 bases at V and 2 bases at J, with 13 bases between. For the CDR3, the DNA is TGTGCCAGCAGTCTTACCAGGGAGACTGGGGCCAACGTCCTGACTTTC. It codes for CASSLTRETGANVLTF.

This clonotype was observed at least ten times. The rearrangement uses TRBV28 and TRBJ2-1, with TRBD2 identical over 9 bases. Germline CDR1 is MDHEN and CDR2 is SYDVKM. The CDR3 loop spans 16 amino acids. Trimming took 3 bases from V and 3 from J; bases not matched to a gene: 6. CDR3: CASSFRAGGVYNEQFF. CDR3 sequence (DNA): TGTGCCAGCAGTTTTAGAGCGGGAGGAGTCTACAATGAGCAGTTCTTC.

This clonotype came up a few times. V is TRBV12-3 or TRBV12-4 and J is TRBJ2-1; TRBD2 matches at 8 bases. The CDR3 runs to 15 residues. Trimming cost V 4 bases and J 4 bases; bases outside gene matches: 6. The CDR3 reads CASSSASGFYNEQFF. The CDR3 region has the DNA TGTGCCAGCAGTTCCGCTAGCGGGTTTTACAATGAGCAGTTCTTC.

This clonotype was detected many times. V usage is TRBV6-1 and J usage is TRBJ2-1, with a possible D match to TRBD2 (5 bases). Germline V lookup: CDR1 MNHNS, CDR2 SASEGT. V was shortened by 4 bases and J by 0 bases, with 10 bases between the two germline ends. The CDR3 extends over 15 amino acids. In DNA, the CDR3 is TGTGCCAGCAGTGGGGAGTTCGGCTCCTACAATGAGCAGTTCTTC. It yields the protein CASSGEFGSYNEQFF.

The chain links TRBV10-3 to TRBJ2-3, with 8 bases fitting TRBD1. After removal of 5 bases from V and 2 bases from J, the junction contained 6 bases not matched to a gene. The CDR3 extends over 15 amino acids. The germline CDR1 and CDR2 sequences are ENHRY and SYGVKD. For the CDR3, the DNA is TGTGCCATCAGTTTGACAGGGGAGTTCACAGATACGCAGTATTTT. Translation: CAISLTGEFTDTQYF.

Concerning this clonotype: Germline and junction disagree at one end, which may indicate a read error. The chain uses TRBV18 and TRBJ1-5; maybe TRBD1 (6 bases). This CDR3 has 15 residues. In germline, CDR1 is KGHSH, CDR2 LQKENI. CDR3 DNA sequence: TGTGCCAGCCCACCACCGGGGGCGAGCAATCAGCCCCAGCATTTT. Translating it yields CASPPPGASNQPQHF. The full variable domain, in which reference TRBV18 and TRBJ1-5 provide the parts outside the CDR3, is NAGVMQNPRHLVRRRGQEARLRCSPMKGHSHVYWYRQLPEEGLKFMVYLQKENIIDESGMPKERFSAEFPKEGPSILRIQQVVRGDSAAYFCASPPPGASNQPQHFGDGTRLSIL.

This clonotype was recorded many times. V gene TRBV12-3 or TRBV12-4 combines with J gene TRBJ2-1; D not certain. The ends were cut back, 5 bases at V and 4 bases at J, with 9 bases in the middle. The CDR3 runs to 13 residues. In DNA form, the CDR3 reads TGTGCCAGCAGTCAGACCAATTACAATGAGCAGTTCTTC. The encoded protein is CASSQTNYNEQFF.

The chain carries TRBV20-1 and TRBJ1-5; D ambiguous. CDR3 length: 18 residues. CDR1 is DFQATT and CDR2 is SNEGSKA in the germline V gene (reference sequence). The V gene lost 6 bases and the J gene lost 3 bases, with 27 bases spanning the gap. CDR3 region: CSASPGSGRLIYNQPQHF. The CDR3 DNA is TGCAGTGCAAGCCCGGGGTCCGGGCGGTTAATATACAATCAGCCCCAGCATTTT.

This clonotype was seen a few times. The junction and the germline gene differ at one end; a read error may be behind it. The V call is TRBV7-9, the J call TRBJ1-2, with D unclear. CDR3 length equals 8 residues. CDR1 is SEHNR, CDR2 FQNEAQ, per germline (reference sequence). The CDR3 here is CASNPLAF. The CDR3 DNA sequence: TGTGCCAGCAACCCACTCGCCTTC. The full variable domain, with the rest looked up from reference TRBV7-9 and TRBJ1-2, is DTGVSQNPRHKITKRGQNVTFRCDPISEHNRLYWYRQTLGQGPEFLTYFQNEAQLEKSRLLSDRFSAERPKGSFSTLEIQRTEQGDSAMYLCASNPLAFGSGTRLTVV.

This clonotype occurred many times. The gene calls are TRBV7-2 and TRBJ2-1, with D tentatively TRBD1 (5 bases). The CDR3 has 15 amino acids. V lost 6 bases to trimming and J lost 9 bases, with 21 bases between them. Germline lookup yields CDR1 SGHTA and CDR2 FQGNSA. Written as DNA, the CDR3 is TGTGCCAGCAGTTCCTGGACACCCTTGGATGGTGAGCAGTTCTTC. This encodes CASSSWTPLDGEQFF.

The genes are TRBV9 and TRBJ2-7; a possible D gene is TRBD2 (5 bases). Trimming pared 6 bases from V and 7 bases from J, leaving 20 bases between. This CDR3 is 14 amino acids long. Germline CDR1 is SGDLS and CDR2 is YYNGEE. CDR3: CASTVGSSSGEQYF. The CDR3 DNA sequence: TGTGCCAGCACCGTCGGGTCATCGTCGGGGGAGCAGTACTTC.

On this clonotype: A single base separates this from a much larger clone, so it may be a read error. The chain couples TRBV12-3 or TRBV12-4 to TRBJ1-1; maybe TRBD1 (5 bases). The CDR3 runs 13 residues. CDR3: CASSLSRATEASF. The CDR3 coding sequence is TGTGCCAGCAGTTTGTCCAGGGCCACTGAAGCTTCCTTT.

This clonotype showed up many times. The CDR3 region is CASSPPGLAGGRSYEQYF. CDR3 bases: TGCGCCAGCAGCCCACCGGGACTAGCGGGAGGCCGCTCCTACGAGCAGTACTTC. This sequence joins TRBV5-1 and TRBJ2-7; 15 bases line up with TRBD2. Germline lookup yields CDR1 SGHRS and CDR2 YFSETQ. The V segment lost 4 bases and the J segment 0 bases; nucleotides outside the gene matches: 8. This CDR3 contains 18 residues.

The chain combines TRBV24-1 with TRBJ2-3; 10 bases map to TRBD2. This CDR3 has 15 residues. CDR1 and CDR2 (germline): KGHDR, SFDVKD. With 3 bases clipped from V and 5 bases from J, the junction kept 4 bases outside the gene matches. The chain's CDR3 is CATSDLRLAGDTQYF. The CDR3, as DNA: TGTGCCACCAGTGATCTCAGACTAGCGGGAGATACGCAGTATTTT.

This clonotype was counted many times. V is TRBV20-1 and J is TRBJ2-5; no firm D call. V was clipped by 6 bases and J by 5 bases, with 19 bases between them. The germline CDR1 and CDR2 sequences are DFQATT and SNEGSKA (reference sequence). The CDR3 runs 14 residues. The CDR3 nucleotides read TGCAGTGCCTCGGGTACCGGCATTAGGGAGACCCAGTACTTC. It translates to CSASGTGIRETQYF.

This clonotype was seen ten or more times. The V gene is TRBV2, the J gene TRBJ2-2; D is possibly TRBD2 (5 bases). Germline values: CDR1 SNHLY, CDR2 FYNNEI. CDR3 length: 14 residues. V lost 6 bases to trimming and J lost 0 bases, with 8 bases between them. The CDR3 protein is CASRELANTGELFF. As DNA, the CDR3 is TGTGCCAGCAGGGAACTAGCGAACACCGGGGAGCTGTTTTTT. Full variable domain (missing parts from reference TRBV2 and TRBJ2-2): EPEVTQTPSHQVTQMGQEVILRCVPISNHLYFYWYRQILGQKVEFLVSFYNNEISEKSEIFDDQFSVERPDGSNFTLKIRSTKLEDSAMYFCASRELANTGELFFGEGSRLTVL.

The chain employs TRBV19 and TRBJ2-1; a possible D gene is TRBD2 (6 bases). V lost 2 bases to trimming and J lost 3 bases, with 23 bases between them. This CDR3 has 19 amino acids. Germline loops: CDR1 LNHDA, CDR2 SQIVND (reference sequence). As DNA, the CDR3 is TGTGCCAGTAGTATAACAGCCCTTACAACCCTCGGGGGCTACAATGAGCAGTTCTTC. This gives the protein CASSITALTTLGGYNEQFF.

The chain uses TRBV7-6 and TRBJ1-4, with D perhaps TRBD1 (6 bases). CDR3 length equals 15 residues. Looked up from germline, CDR1 is SGHVS and CDR2 is FNYEAQ. V dropped 5 bases and J dropped 8 bases, with 18 bases sitting between them. CDR3 in DNA: TGTGCCAGCAGCCCCAGGGACTTCAGGGGCGAAAAACTGTTTTTT. It translates to CASSPRDFRGEKLFF.

The sample holds many counts of this clonotype. The J gene is TRBJ1-5, the V gene TRBV28; D uncertain. The CDR3 consists of 14 residues. Germline V gene sequence: CDR1 MDHEN, CDR2 SYDVKM. V lost 3 bases, J lost 2 bases, and 8 bases lay in between. The CDR3 DNA is TGTGCCAGCAGTTTGGGCAGGCGCAATCAGCCCCAGCATTTT. Translation gives CASSLGRRNQPQHF.

This clonotype has ten or more counts. The chain is built from TRBV28 and TRBJ1-1; D not resolved. Germline loops: CDR1 MDHEN, CDR2 SYDVKM. The CDR3 is made up of 16 amino acids. V was trimmed by 5 bases and J by 1 base, leaving 17 bases between them. CDR3 region: CASSTLMEDPNTEAFF. In nucleotides, the CDR3 is TGTGCCAGCAGTACCCTAATGGAGGACCCGAACACTGAAGCTTTCTTT.

In its sample, this clonotype was seen many times. The chain couples TRBV2 to TRBJ2-7; D ambiguous. CDR1 is SNHLY, CDR2 FYNNEI, per germline. The CDR3 covers 11 residues. The V and J ends lost 3 bases and 3 bases respectively, with 3 bases between them. The CDR3 DNA reads as TGTGCCAGCAGTGAGGTCTACGAGCAGTACTTC. Translating it yields CASSEVYEQYF.

This chain links TRBV19 with TRBJ1-2; D not resolved. V shed 3 bases and J shed 2 bases, with 22 bases lying between them. The CDR3 is made up of 18 amino acids. CDR1 and CDR2 (germline): LNHDA, SQIVND (reference sequence). In nucleotides, the CDR3 is TGTGCCAGTAGTATGGGATGGCAGGAACGCCTTTCGAACTATGGCTACACCTTC. Protein sequence: CASSMGWQERLSNYGYTF.